The entry below gives a single T cell receptor (beta chain) sequence along with its context. What it binds is not known. Before extraction, the whole blood was not fractionated, and total RNA was taken from it. The V and J ends lost 2 bases and 9 bases respectively, with 14 bases between them. Germline CDR1 MNHEY, CDR2 SVGEGT. CDR3 length: 14 residues. This entry belongs to a study of human T cells and chemical hapten exposure. Background on the study: There were per-sample TCR yield variations, arising mainly from small pooled library volume differences. The study's findings and limits: DPC sensitization produced no change in TCRs with frequency above 1 in 1000.

Attachment of unique molecular identifiers to individual cDNA molecules was performed in the library. TCRdb fed the 5' RACE reads into MiXCR, producing one record per CDR3 protein. The sample lists about 81,000 distinct CDR3 sequences, about 16% occurring once. The TCR sequence derives from a female donor in good health. V usage is TRBV6-2 or TRBV6-3 and J usage is TRBJ2-4, with D maybe TRBD2 (5 bases). CDR3 DNA sequence: TGTGCCAGCAGTTACCGGGGTCGGGGTGCCATTCAGTACTTC. Its protein is CASSYRGRGAIQYF.